These T cell receptor beta chains were read from a single sample in a study of T cell responses to AZD1222 COVID-19 vaccine. Sequencing used immunoSEQ multiplex PCR; TCRdb keeps in-frame clones, though not all of them. The table has more than 100,000 clones, about 88% seen once; the top ten hold roughly 2.3%. Sequencing was performed on peripheral blood, taken on day 0 of AZD1222 vaccination. The receptors derive from an adult in good health. Each CDR3 is given with its conserved first and last residue. A D gene is named only where the DNA matches it firmly. A clone size is listed for some rows: how often the clone was seen (once, few, many), or a class if it is expanded.

TRBV7-9	.	TRBJ1-3	TRBD1	CASRATGGPGNTIYF	TGTGCCAGCAGAGCAACAGGGGGCCCTGGAAACACCATATATTTT
TRBV5-4	.	TRBJ2-2	TRBD2	CASSSRRTSGSGTGELFF	TGTGCCAGCAGCTCCCGACGGACTAGCGGGAGTGGTACCGGGGAGCTGTTTTTT
TRBV7-3	.	TRBJ2-3	.	CASSLTGLSTDTQYF	TGTGCCAGCAGTTTAACGGGACTCAGCACAGATACGCAGTATTTT
TRBV20-1	.	TRBJ2-3	.	CSASIRGGIDTQYF	TGCAGTGCTAGTATCAGGGGGGGGATTGATACGCAGTATTTT
TRBV9	.	TRBJ1-4	.	CASSPRSGSNGKLFF	TGTGCCAGCAGCCCCCGCTCAGGGTCGAACGGAAAACTGTTTTTT
TRBV18	.	TRBJ2-5	.	CASSPTGRETQYF	TGTGCCAGCTCTCCGACAGGGAGGGAGACCCAGTACTTC
TRBV19	.	TRBJ1-1	TRBD1	CASSIFPGTGGGEAFF	TGTGCCAGTAGTATCTTTCCCGGGACAGGGGGCGGAGAAGCTTTCTTT
TRBV6-1	.	TRBJ2-1	TRBD1	CASSDEGASYNEQFF	TGTGCCAGCAGTGACGAGGGGGCCTCCTACAATGAGCAGTTCTTC
TRBV18	once	TRBJ2-7	TRBD2	CASSPGGDGHEQYF	TGTGCCAGCTCACCGGGAGGGGATGGGCACGAGCAGTACTTC
TRBV7-2	few	TRBJ1-2	TRBD1	CASSLEGTATGGYTF	TGTGCCAGCAGCTTAGAAGGGACAGCCACGGGGGGCTACACCTTC
TRBV12-3/TRBV12-4	.	TRBJ1-5	TRBD1	CASRGQGAQPQHF	TGTGCCAGCAGGGGTCAGGGGGCTCAGCCCCAGCATTTT
TRBV29-1	.	TRBJ2-7	.	CSASITYEQYF	TGCAGCGCTTCTATCACCTACGAGCAGTACTTC